This T cell receptor (beta chain) is from a study of CD8 T cells in Susac syndrome. The authors carried out high-throughput sequencing of TCR beta. They applied it to CD8+ and CD4+ T cells obtained from blood. Patients with stable or active relapsing-remitting disease, all of them treatment-naive, made up the multiple sclerosis controls. Negative isolation was used for CD8+ and CD4+ T cells, and FACS enrichment was applied to TEMRA cells. This clonotype was counted between two and nine times. Unmatched junction bases numbered 7, after V lost 4 bases and J lost 1 base. In germline, CDR1 is SGHTA, CDR2 FQGNSA. The CDR3 covers 17 residues. Random hexamers were used to reverse transcribe the RNA input (roughly 0.5 to 1 ug). The amplification used immunoSEQ multiplex PCR on TCR beta CDR3; it spanned 54 Vbeta and 13 Jbeta. TCRdb itself ran the immunoSEQ multiplex PCR reads through MiXCR, one entry per CDR3 protein. The table has approximately 120,000 distinct CDR3 sequences, approximately 93% seen once; the top ten hold roughly 0.3%.

Sequenced material: CD8+ T cells from PBMCs. V gene TRBV7-2 combines with J gene TRBJ2-7; TRBD2 matches at 13 bases. This TCR was recovered from a human donor with multiple sclerosis. In DNA form, the CDR3 reads TGTGCCAGCAGCTCCCCGGGACTAGCGGGGAATTCCTACGAGCAGTACTTC. Protein: CASSSPGLAGNSYEQYF.